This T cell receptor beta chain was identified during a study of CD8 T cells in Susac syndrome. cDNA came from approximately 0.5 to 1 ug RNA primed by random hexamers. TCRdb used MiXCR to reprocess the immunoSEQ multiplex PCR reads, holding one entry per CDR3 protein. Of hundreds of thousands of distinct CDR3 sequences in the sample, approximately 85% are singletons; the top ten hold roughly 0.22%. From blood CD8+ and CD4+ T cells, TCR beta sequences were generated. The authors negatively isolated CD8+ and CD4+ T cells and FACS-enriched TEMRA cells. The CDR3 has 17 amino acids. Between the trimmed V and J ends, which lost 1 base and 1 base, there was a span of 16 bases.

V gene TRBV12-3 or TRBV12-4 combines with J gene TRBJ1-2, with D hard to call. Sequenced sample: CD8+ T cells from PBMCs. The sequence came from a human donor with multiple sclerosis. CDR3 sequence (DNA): TGTGCCAGCAGTTTAGGAGGGTATACCGCCCTTAACTATGGCTACACCTTC. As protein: CASSLGGYTALNYGYTF.